This is a list of T cell receptor beta chains from one sample in a study of response to subunit inactivated influenza vaccine. TCRdb processed the RT-PCR reads anew with MiXCR; each CDR3 protein has one entry. The sample carries hundreds of thousands of distinct CDR3 sequences, around 20% recorded once. The starting material was PBMCs from blood, obtained 4 to 6 days after vaccination. These receptors were obtained from a middle-aged man who received an inactivated influenza vaccine. CDR3s include the opening cysteine and the closing phenylalanine or tryptophan. D genes are given only for firm matches. Size is omitted from some rows. Given values are once, few, many or a class for expanded clones.

V,J,size,D,CDR3,DNA
TRBV20-1,TRBJ1-5,NA,TRBD1,CSARDGGQGRLDQPQHF,TGCAGTGCTAGAGATGGAGGACAGGGACGTTTGGATCAGCCCCAGCATTTT
TRBV6-1,TRBJ2-7,few,TRBD1,CASSQGQGNSYEQYF,TGTGCCAGCAGCCAGGGACAGGGAAACTCCTACGAGCAGTACTTC
TRBV27,TRBJ2-2,NA,NA,CASSHISNTGELFF,TGTGCCAGCAGCCACATTTCGAACACCGGGGAGCTGTTTTTT
TRBV20-1,TRBJ1-5,NA,NA,CSARDGDKISNQPQHF,TGCAGTGCTAGAGATGGGGACAAAATTAGCAATCAGCCCCAGCATTTT
TRBV20-1,TRBJ1-2,few,TRBD1,CSADGGKTGVNYGYTF,TGCAGTGCTGACGGTGGAAAGACAGGGGTAAACTATGGCTACACCTTC
TRBV5-4,TRBJ2-3,few,TRBD1,CASRYGQGPTDTQYF,TGTGCCAGCAGATACGGACAGGGGCCAACAGATACGCAGTATTTT
TRBV7-8,TRBJ2-3,NA,NA,CASSFGQADTQYF,TGTGCCAGCAGCTTCGGACAAGCAGATACGCAGTATTTT
TRBV6-5,TRBJ2-3,NA,NA,CASSYIVRRGAHADTQYF,TGTGCCAGCAGTTACATTGTGCGGCGAGGGGCGCATGCAGATACGCAGTATTTT
TRBV6-5,TRBJ2-7,few,NA,CASSYIAKSYEQYF,TGTGCCAGCAGTTACATAGCCAAATCCTACGAGCAGTACTTC
TRBV3-1,TRBJ1-1,NA,NA,CASSSHGEGTEAFF,TGTGCCAGCAGCTCCCATGGCGAGGGCACTGAAGCTTTCTTT
TRBV7-2,TRBJ2-1,few,TRBD2,CASSGAGTSGSYEQFF,TGTGCCAGCAGCGGGGCCGGGACTAGCGGGAGTTATGAGCAGTTCTTC
TRBV7-2,TRBJ2-7,many,NA,CASSFPPGRTDEQYF,TGTGCCAGCAGTTTCCCGCCTGGAAGGACCGACGAGCAGTACTTC
TRBV28,TRBJ2-7,few,NA,CASSSRGRYEQYF,TGTGCCAGCAGTTCACGGGGGCGGTACGAGCAGTACTTC
TRBV9,TRBJ1-1,NA,NA,CASSAQDRSNTEAFF,TGTGCCAGCAGCGCCCAGGACAGATCGAACACTGAAGCTTTCTTT
TRBV5-6,TRBJ2-7,many,NA,CASSLEQGLYEQYF,TGTGCCAGCAGCTTGGAGCAGGGGTTGTACGAGCAGTACTTC
TRBV28,TRBJ2-2,few,NA,CASRTDRNTGELFF,TGTGCCAGCAGAACCGACAGGAACACCGGGGAGCTGTTTTTT
TRBV6-2/TRBV6-3,TRBJ1-2,few,NA,CASSQVLNYGYTF,TGTGCCAGCAGCCAAGTCCTCAACTATGGCTACACCTTC
TRBV6-1,TRBJ2-3,NA,TRBD1,CASRQGLSFTDTQYF,TGTGCCAGCAGACAGGGGTTAAGCTTCACAGATACGCAGTATTTT
TRBV7-9,TRBJ1-1,few,NA,CASSFHENTEAFF,TGTGCCAGCAGCTTCCACGAGAACACTGAAGCTTTCTTT
TRBV7-8,TRBJ2-7,few,TRBD2,CASSLYYGGLAGVYEQYF,TGTGCCAGCAGCTTGTATTATGGGGGGCTAGCGGGAGTTTACGAGCAGTACTTC
TRBV7-2,TRBJ2-1,NA,TRBD2,CASSLLGLALNNEQFF,TGTGCCAGCAGCTTATTAGGACTAGCCCTAAACAATGAGCAGTTCTTC
TRBV7-2,TRBJ1-4,NA,NA,CASSLGTSANEKLFF,TGTGCCAGCAGCTTAGGGACAAGTGCTAATGAAAAACTGTTTTTT
TRBV15,TRBJ2-5,NA,NA,CATSRVLGLADQETQYF,TGTGCCACCAGCAGAGTGTTGGGGTTAGCGGACCAAGAGACCCAGTACTTC
TRBV5-1,TRBJ2-3,few,NA,CASSTRTSLLTDTQYF,TGCGCCAGCAGCACGCGGACTTCCCTCCTAACAGATACGCAGTATTTT
TRBV20-1,TRBJ2-3,NA,TRBD2,CSARDQTSGSTDTQYF,TGCAGTGCTAGAGACCAGACTAGCGGGAGCACAGATACGCAGTATTTT
TRBV20-1,TRBJ2-1,NA,TRBD2,CSARLGLAGGNEQFF,TGCAGTGCTAGATTGGGACTAGCGGGAGGGAATGAGCAGTTCTTC
TRBV5-5,TRBJ2-3,few,NA,CASSQGGSPTDTQYF,TGTGCCAGCAGCCAGGGGGGGAGTCCCACAGATACGCAGTATTTT
TRBV20-1,TRBJ2-1,NA,TRBD2,CSARDFRRGGTKDEQFF,TGCAGTGCTAGAGATTTTAGACGGGGGGGCACTAAAGATGAGCAGTTCTTC
TRBV5-1,TRBJ2-7,NA,NA,CASSFSQGSEQYF,TGCGCCAGCAGCTTCTCGCAGGGTTCCGAGCAGTACTTC
TRBV7-2,TRBJ2-1,NA,TRBD2,CASSSGTSGKKVF,TGTGCCAGCAGTTCCGGGACTAGCGGGAAGAAGGTCTTC
TRBV10-3,TRBJ1-1,NA,TRBD1,CAITLDRGTEAFF,TGTGCCATCACCCTGGACAGGGGTACTGAAGCTTTCTTT
TRBV10-3,TRBJ2-5,NA,NA,CAISELPETQYF,TGTGCCATCAGTGAGCTTCCGGAGACCCAGTACTTC
TRBV6-2/TRBV6-3,TRBJ2-7,few,NA,CASSPEGEQYF,TGTGCCAGCAGCCCGGAAGGGGAGCAGTACTTC
TRBV20-1,TRBJ2-7,NA,NA,CSARDGRDPFGEQYF,TGCAGTGCTAGAGATGGGCGGGACCCCTTTGGGGAGCAGTACTTC
TRBV5-1,TRBJ2-7,NA,NA,CASSLTDDYEQYF,TGCGCCAGCAGCTTGACAGACGACTACGAGCAGTACTTC
TRBV5-1,TRBJ1-1,many,TRBD1,CASSWGQGGTEAFF,TGTGCCAGCAGCTGGGGACAGGGAGGCACTGAAGCTTTCTTT
TRBV5-6,TRBJ1-5,few,NA,CASSLAGRTNQPQHF,TGTGCCAGCAGCTTGGCGGGCAGGACCAATCAGCCCCAGCATTTT
TRBV27,TRBJ2-3,NA,TRBD2,CASSTTPSSGAQLSGTDTQYF,TGTGCCAGCAGTACAACCCCCTCTAGCGGGGCACAACTTAGTGGCACAGATACGCAGTATTTT
TRBV27,TRBJ2-7,NA,TRBD2,CASSLRYLAGGGEQYF,TGTGCCAGCAGTTTAAGATATTTGGCGGGAGGGGGTGAGCAGTACTTC
TRBV20-1,TRBJ1-6,few,TRBD1,CSADRGSDNSPLHF,TGCAGTGCTGACAGGGGGTCCGATAATTCACCCCTCCACTTT
TRBV5-1,TRBJ1-3,NA,NA,CASSLVGPLYGNTIYF,TGCGCCAGCAGCTTGGTTGGTCCCTTGTATGGAAACACCATATATTTT
TRBV7-3,TRBJ2-5,NA,TRBD2,CASSLGAGGRRETQYF,TGTGCCAGCAGCCTCGGGGCGGGCGGGAGGCGAGAGACCCAGTACTTC
TRBV6-5,TRBJ2-1,NA,NA,CASRTGYHEQFF,TGTGCCAGCAGAACAGGGTATCATGAGCAGTTCTTC
TRBV12-3/TRBV12-4,TRBJ2-3,NA,NA,CASSFLARTGRDTQYF,TGTGCCAGCAGCTTTCTAGCGCGGACCGGTAGAGATACGCAGTATTTT
TRBV2,TRBJ2-5,NA,NA,CASSEEGRGETQYF,TGTGCCAGCAGTGAAGAGGGCAGGGGAGAGACCCAGTACTTC
TRBV12-3/TRBV12-4,TRBJ2-7,few,NA,CASSLTIGEQYF,TGTGCCAGCAGTCTAACAATTGGCGAGCAGTACTTC
TRBV7-2,TRBJ2-2,NA,NA,CASSFQTTGELFF,TGTGCCAGCAGCTTTCAGACCACCGGGGAGCTGTTTTTT